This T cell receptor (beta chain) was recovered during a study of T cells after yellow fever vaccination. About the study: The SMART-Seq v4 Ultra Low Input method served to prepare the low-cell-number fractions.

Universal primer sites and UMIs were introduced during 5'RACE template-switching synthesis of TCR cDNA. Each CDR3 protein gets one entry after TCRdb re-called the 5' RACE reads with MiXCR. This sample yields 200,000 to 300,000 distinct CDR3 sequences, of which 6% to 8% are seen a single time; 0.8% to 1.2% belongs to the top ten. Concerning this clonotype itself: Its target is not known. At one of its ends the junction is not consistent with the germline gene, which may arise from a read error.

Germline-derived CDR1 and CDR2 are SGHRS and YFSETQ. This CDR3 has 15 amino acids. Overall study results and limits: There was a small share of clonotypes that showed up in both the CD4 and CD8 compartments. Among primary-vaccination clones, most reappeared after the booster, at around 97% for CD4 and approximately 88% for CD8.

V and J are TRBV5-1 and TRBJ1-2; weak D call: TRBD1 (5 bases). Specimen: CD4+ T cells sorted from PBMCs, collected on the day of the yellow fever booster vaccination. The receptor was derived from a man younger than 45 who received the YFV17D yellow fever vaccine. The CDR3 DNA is TGCGCCAGCACCTTGGCCCCCCCGGGGCTCAGGGGCTACACCTTC. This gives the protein CASTLAPPGLRGYTF.